This T cell receptor beta chain was retrieved from a study of cytomegalovirus exposure and HLA in healthy donors. Overall study findings and caveats: Later analysis identified several of the most significant clusters that appeared linked to common viral pathogens. Cytomegalovirus association was listed for 164 TCR beta chains.

The PCR employed 60 Vbeta primers together with 13 Jbeta primers. Here immunoSEQ multiplex PCR was the method, and the copy in TCRdb shows in-frame clones only, minus some. Seen here are some 100,000 clones, about 79% observed once, and the top ten hold approximately 2.2%. Comments on this clone: As yet, its antigen is unknown.

In germline, CDR1 is MRHNA, CDR2 SNTAGT. CDR3 length: 13 residues. Trimming removed 3 bases at V and 7 bases at J, with 10 bases between. This sequence joins TRBV6-4 and TRBJ2-1; D is possibly TRBD2 (6 bases). The TCR sequence derives from a human donor in good health. The sequencing sample was made of PBMCs. CDR3 region: CASSERDSNEQFF. Written as DNA, the CDR3 is TGTGCCAGCAGTGAACGGGACTCTAATGAGCAGTTCTTC.